This T cell receptor (beta chain) is drawn from a study of blood T cell repertoires in COVID-19 (dated by TCRdb to the early 2020s). With regard to the full study: The collaborator samples originated in the United States, Italy and Spain and spanned the acute and convalescent phases of COVID-19. The prospective study material was composed of cDNA or gDNA derived from T cells, B-cell-depleted T cells, or PBMCs. Subjects who had been exposed to COVID-19, were actively infected with it, or had recovered from it provided the deeply sampled blood TCRbeta repertoires that made up the dataset. The repertoires were made available in a free public database intended to serve as a resource for research on the immune response to SARS-CoV-2. The samples were drawn from the first 160 participants of the ongoing ImmuneRACE study and from 1,254 subjects provided by 6 global collaborators. The sample metadata nearly always contained a de-identified subject ID, COVID-19 status, age in years and sex. HLA class I and class II types, where available, came from metadata supplied by the sample provider rather than from assay-based typing. Results the study describes overall, beyond this receptor: How much clinical and demographic metadata was included differed by source and by participant, and the metadata was provided uncurated.

Each collaborating institution followed its own protocols to collect whole blood in K2EDTA tubes. Collaborator samples were shipped for TCRbeta analysis as frozen whole blood, isolated PBMCs, or DNA extracted from either sample type. TCRbeta CDR3 regions were amplified from genomic DNA by means of the immunoSEQ Assay, a bias-controlled multiplex PCR. The study's processing was this. Nucleated cell counts per sample were estimated from amplification of reference gene primers within the assay. Sequence reads were collapsed and filtered to measure the absolute abundance of every unique TCRbeta CDR3 rearrangement. For each sample, productive Simpson clonality was calculated as the square root of Simpson's diversity index across productive rearrangements. What TCRdb holds here is the immuneACCESS table cut down to in-frame rearrangements. Part of the clones is not present; checked against another copy, under half of the missing clones reflect an unresolved V gene, and the others are unexplained. For V, J and clone size, that table is used; D and trimming come from the DNA. The sample has nearly 55,000 clones on record, about 86% of them singletons. About 12% of the sample is in the top ten clones.

Remarks on this clone: Its antigen specificity is not known. One base away there is no much larger clone; base qualities are not given.

Looking up the germline V gene yields CDR1 SNHLY and CDR2 FYNNEI. The CDR3 goes from the cysteine to the phenylalanine over 11 residues. Only the CDR3 region is kept as DNA, spanning 33 bases read in frame from base 1. Compared with germline, V lacks 5 bases and J lacks 16 bases; bases without a gene match: 7. Recombination joined TRBV2 with TRBJ2-1, and 8 bases in between align with TRBD1. This clonotype originated in a man aged 70 or older with active COVID-19. The sample consisted of peripheral blood. For the CDR3, the sequence is CASSQWTGNFF. The nucleotide sequence is given as TGTGCCAGCAGTCAGTGGACAGGGAACTTCTTC.